This TCR beta chain is drawn from a study of cytotoxic CD8 clonotypes in ibrutinib-treated CLL. At the level of the study: Of a cohort that held some eleven relapsed/refractory and fewer than 16 treatment-naive patients, approximately 18 were IGHV unmutated. Samples had a mean of approximately 260,000 productive templates and roughly 90,000 productive rearrangements.

J was trimmed by 4 bases and V by 8 bases; bases with no gene match: 10. The CDR3 length is 14 residues. Germline CDR1 is MNHEY and CDR2 is SMNVEV (reference sequence). The assay was immunoSEQ multiplex PCR, and TCRdb's table has in-frame clones only and misses some. This sample has tens of thousands of clones, with 56% found just once. This clonotype originated in a human donor with chronic lymphocytic leukemia. V is TRBV27 and J is TRBJ2-7; TRBD2 matches at 8 bases. Specimen: PBMCs, collected after 24 months of ibrutinib treatment. The CDR3 nucleotides read TGTGCCAGCCCGAACCGCGGCGGGAGGTACGAGCAGTACTTC. This codes for CASPNRGGRYEQYF.